This TCR beta chain emerged from a study of blood T cell repertoires in COVID-19. Study context: PBMCs, B-cell-depleted T cells, or T cells were the source of the cDNA or gDNA that made up the material.

The authors' processing: For nucleated cells, counts were estimated from reference gene primer amplification. Some clones are missing from TCRdb's copy, which holds only in-frame ones; the method was immunoSEQ multiplex PCR. V, J and clone size reflect that table, while D and trimming were determined from the DNA. The sample has 43,000 or so clones, about 91% seen once. CDR3 length equals 14 residues. V lost 2 bases and J lost 7; bases outside the gene matches: 8. CDR1 is MGHRA, CDR2 YSYEKL, per germline. This receptor was taken from a man between 60 and 75 years old with active COVID-19. The V gene is TRBV4-1, the J gene TRBJ2-7, with TRBD2 matching 7 bases. The sequencing input was peripheral blood. The CDR3 region is CASSQPVTSPEQYF. The DNA of the CDR3 is TGCGCCAGCAGCCAACCCGTGACTAGCCCTGAGCAGTACTTC.